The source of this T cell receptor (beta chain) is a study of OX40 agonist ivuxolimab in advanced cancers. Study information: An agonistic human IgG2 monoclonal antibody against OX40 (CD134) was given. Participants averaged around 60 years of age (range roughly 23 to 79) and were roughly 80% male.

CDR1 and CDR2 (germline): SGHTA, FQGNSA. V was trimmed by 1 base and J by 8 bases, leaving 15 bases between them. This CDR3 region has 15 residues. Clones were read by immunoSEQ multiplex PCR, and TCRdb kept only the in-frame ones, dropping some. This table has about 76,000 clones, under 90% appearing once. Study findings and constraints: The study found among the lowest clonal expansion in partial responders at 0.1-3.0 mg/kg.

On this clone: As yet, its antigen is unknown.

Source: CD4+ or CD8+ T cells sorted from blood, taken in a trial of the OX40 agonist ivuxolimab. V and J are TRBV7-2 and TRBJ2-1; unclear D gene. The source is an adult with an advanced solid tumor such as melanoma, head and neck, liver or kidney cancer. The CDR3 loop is CASSLGAQVGHEQFF. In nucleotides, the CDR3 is TGTGCCAGCAGCTTAGGAGCCCAGGTGGGCCATGAGCAGTTCTTC.